Presented here are 26 T cell receptor beta chains from one specimen sequenced in a study of blood T cells in healthy people across ages. It was with a sample-barcoded 5' primer and a J-beta primer mix that a second PCR of about 6 to 11 cycles was run. Via MiXCR, TCRdb re-called the 5' RACE reads, giving one row per CDR3 protein. The repertoire holds 540,000 or so distinct CDR3 sequences, with around 48% as singletons. The sample was blood. The receptor set was obtained from a man aged 80 or over in good health.

The chain recombines TRBV7-2 with TRBJ2-7, with unresolved D. The germline V and J ends were trimmed by 5 bases and 2 bases, with 13 bases remaining between them. The germline V gene has CDR1 SGHTA and CDR2 FQGNSA. The CDR3 runs to 14 residues. CDR3 coding DNA: TGTGCCAGCAGCCCAGACCCCAAACCCTACGAGCAGTACTTC. Translation: CASSPDPKPYEQYF.

In the case of this clonotype: One junction end does not reproduce the germline sequence, and a read error may be involved. J is TRBJ2-1 and V is TRBV24-1; TRBD2 is a possible D gene (6 bases). Looked up from germline, CDR1 is KGHDR and CDR2 is SFDVKD. The CDR3 loop spans 19 amino acids. CDR3 DNA sequence: TGTGCCTCCAGTGACTTGCCCGGCGTACGTAGCGGCTCCTACAATGAGCAGTTCTTC. It is translated as CASSDLPGVRSGSYNEQFF.

J is TRBJ1-1 and V is TRBV7-2; D perhaps matches TRBD1 (5 bases). CDR3 length equals 15 residues. The V gene's germline CDR1 is SGHTA and CDR2 FQGNSA. V was clipped by 2 bases and J by 2 bases, with 12 bases between them. The CDR3 spells CASSLFARGNTEAFF. The CDR3 bases are TGTGCCAGCAGCTTATTCGCGAGGGGTAACACTGAAGCTTTCTTT.

The rearrangement links TRBV30 to TRBJ1-2, with D possibly being TRBD1 (6 bases). V lost 0 bases and J lost 6, with 8 bases in between. CDR1 GTSNPN and CDR2 SVGIG come from the germline V gene (reference sequence). The CDR3 contains 12 residues. DNA of the CDR3: TGTGCCTGGAGTGTAAAGGGGGATGGCTACACCTTC. This gives the protein CAWSVKGDGYTF.

On this clonotype itself: A much more abundant neighbour one base away suggests this may be a read error. The chain recombines TRBV6-5 with TRBJ2-2; no firm D call. The CDR3 extends over 14 amino acids. V lost 5 bases, J lost 6 bases, and 13 bases lay in between. Germline V gene lookup returns CDR1 MNHEY and CDR2 SVGAGI. CDR3 bases: TGTGCCAGCAGTGACGGTGGGGTGCCCGGGGAGCTGTTTTTT. Translation: CASSDGGVPGELFF.

The CDR3 nucleotides read TGTGCCAGCAGACGTCAGGGAAGCACCGGGGAGCTGTTTTTT. Its protein product is CASRRQGSTGELFF. V usage is TRBV6-2 or TRBV6-3 and J usage is TRBJ2-2, with D possibly matching TRBD1 (5 bases). CDR1 and CDR2 from the germline V gene are MNHEY and SVGEGT. This CDR3 has 14 residues. Trimming shortened V by 6 bases and J by 4 bases, and 12 bases separated the two germline ends.

The chain joins TRBV3-1 to TRBJ2-1; possibly TRBD1 for D (7 bases). Germline assignment: CDR1 LGHDT and CDR2 YNNKEL (reference sequence). The CDR3 has 15 residues. Trimming stripped 2 bases from V and 7 bases from J, with 15 bases between. This chain's CDR3 is CASSQSGGPGNEQFF. The DNA of the CDR3 is TGTGCCAGCAGCCAATCAGGGGGGCCAGGGAATGAGCAGTTCTTC.

This clonotype has just a few counts. The V gene is TRBV7-3, the J gene TRBJ2-5; D uncertain. This CDR3 is 15 amino acids long. Deletions cut 0 bases from V and 2 bases from J, with 10 bases between. Germline V lookup: CDR1 SGHTA, CDR2 FQGTGA. The CDR3 DNA sequence: TGTGCCAGCAGCTTAACTAACGGCCGGCAAGAGACCCAGTACTTC. It codes for CASSLTNGRQETQYF.

V is TRBV3-1 and J is TRBJ2-3; 10 bases map to TRBD2. CDR1 and CDR2 (germline): LGHDT, YNNKEL (reference sequence). This CDR3 has 14 amino acids. The V gene end was trimmed by 9 bases and the J gene end by 4 bases; junction bases not matched to a gene: 7. In nucleotides, the CDR3 is TGTGCCAGTAAAGCGGGAGGGTTCGCAGATACGCAGTATTTT. It yields the protein CASKAGGFADTQYF.

This clonotype was seen repeatedly, ten times or more. This chain joins TRBV6-5 and TRBJ1-2, with D unresolved. The CDR3 extends over 13 amino acids. Germline V gene sequence: CDR1 MNHEY, CDR2 SVGAGI. Trimming left V 1 base short and J 4 bases short, with 7 bases between. The CDR3 DNA reads as TGTGCCAGCAGTTACTTAGACACCTATGGCTACACCTTC. Translating it yields CASSYLDTYGYTF.

On this clonotype: This may be a read error, as it is one base from a much larger clone. The gene calls are TRBV6-5 and TRBJ2-3; TRBD2 matches 10 bases. This CDR3 spans 18 amino acids. Germline V gives CDR1 MNHEY, CDR2 SVGAGI. Here the CDR3 DNA reads TGTGCCAGCGGTTACTCGAGTCTAGCGGGGGCTAGCACAGATACGCAGTATTTT. It translates to CASGYSSLAGASTDTQYF.

This chain connects TRBV6-6 to TRBJ1-4; D is uncertain. The ends were cut back, 8 bases at V and 8 bases at J, with 12 bases in the middle. The CDR3 length is 12 residues. CDR1 is MNHNY, CDR2 SVGAGI, per germline (reference sequence). The CDR3 DNA sequence: TGTGCCAGCGGGATTAGAGGAGAAAAACTGTTTTTT. Its protein product is CASGIRGEKLFF.

This clonotype appeared once. The CDR3 reads CSGSDGRDTQYF. DNA of the CDR3: TGCAGTGGGTCGGATGGCCGCGATACGCAGTATTTT. The chain uses TRBV20-1 and TRBJ2-3; no reliable D call. V shed 7 bases and J shed 6 bases, with 14 bases lying between them. Per the germline V gene, CDR1 is DFQATT and CDR2 is SNEGSKA (reference sequence). The CDR3 consists of 12 residues.

This clonotype was counted a few times. This chain uses TRBV6-2 or TRBV6-3 with TRBJ2-3; possible D gene TRBD2, 6 bases. The V gene lost 10 bases and the J gene lost 2 bases, with 19 bases spanning the gap. There are 15 residues in the CDR3. The germline gives CDR1 MNHEY, CDR2 SVGEGT. The chain's CDR3 is CATRNPGLYTDTQYF. CDR3 coding DNA: TGTGCCACTCGAAACCCGGGACTTTACACAGATACGCAGTATTTT.

This chain connects TRBV29-1 to TRBJ2-7; 8 bases are shared with TRBD2. This CDR3 contains 13 residues. V trimming: 4 bases; J trimming: 0 bases; junction bases outside the gene matches: 2. In germline, CDR1 is SQVTM, CDR2 ANQGSEA. The CDR3 nucleotides read TGCAGCGTTGGACTAGCGAACTCCTACGAGCAGTACTTC. This encodes CSVGLANSYEQYF.

The rearrangement links TRBV20-1 to TRBJ2-1; no reliable D call. Germline V CDR1 and CDR2: DFQATT, SNEGSKA (reference sequence). The CDR3 totals 11 residues. Here the CDR3 DNA reads TGCAGCACCCGGGCCTACAATGAGCAGTTCTTC. Amino acids: CSTRAYNEQFF.

The V call is TRBV30, the J call TRBJ1-2; a weak D match, TRBD1 (5 bases). Per germline, CDR1 GTSNPN and CDR2 SVGIG (reference sequence). The CDR3 consists of 16 residues. Deletions cut 0 bases from V and 0 bases from J, with 14 bases between. This chain's CDR3 is CAWSVLRTLANYGYTF. The CDR3 nucleotides are TGTGCCTGGAGTGTACTTAGGACATTAGCTAACTATGGCTACACCTTC.

This sequence joins TRBV18 and TRBJ2-5, with 7 positions matching TRBD1. The J segment lost 1 base and the V segment lost 3 bases, leaving 5 bases of the junction unmatched. Germline V gene lookup returns CDR1 KGHSH and CDR2 LQKENI. This CDR3 region has 15 residues. CDR3: CASSPETGTQETQYF. The CDR3, as DNA: TGTGCCAGCTCACCGGAGACAGGGACCCAAGAGACCCAGTACTTC.

This clonotype was recorded a few times. The J gene is TRBJ2-4, the V gene TRBV29-1; 8 bases align to TRBD1. V was pared by 4 bases and J by 8 bases, with 4 bases of the junction left unmatched. This CDR3 is built from 12 residues. Looked up from germline, CDR1 is SQVTM and CDR2 is ANQGSEA. Written as DNA, the CDR3 is TGCAGCGTTGGACAGGGGTCGGACATTCAGTACTTC. This sequence encodes CSVGQGSDIQYF.

This clonotype has just a few counts. The chain employs TRBV2 and TRBJ2-4; no clear D gene. This CDR3 spans 12 amino acids. Germline V gene lookup returns CDR1 SNHLY and CDR2 FYNNEI. Trimming left V 8 bases short and J 3 bases short, with 8 bases between. The CDR3 region has the DNA TGTGCCAGCGGAACCGACAAAAACATTCAGTACTTC. Translating it yields CASGTDKNIQYF. Filled out from reference TRBV2 and TRBJ2-4, the complete variable domain reads EPEVTQTPSHQVTQMGQEVILRCVPISNHLYFYWYRQILGQKVEFLVSFYNNEISEKSEIFDDQFSVERPDGSNFTLKIRSTKLEDSAMYFCASGTDKNIQYFGAGTRLSVL.

This clonotype was picked up a small number of times. This may arise from a read error, as a much more abundant clone is one base away. The chain is built from TRBV6-5 and TRBJ2-1; possibly TRBD1 or TRBD2 for D (5 bases each). With the DNA end fitting TRBJ2-7 better, the J assignment may be wrong. CDR1 and CDR2 from the germline V gene are MNHEY and SVGAGI. The CDR3 extends over 16 amino acids. CDR3 coding DNA: TGTGCCAGCATCGGGGCAGACGCCCTCTCCTACAATGAGCAGTACTTC. It codes for CASIGADALSYNEQYF.

This clonotype was recorded a few times. The genes are TRBV20-1 and TRBJ2-1; perhaps TRBD2 as D (5 bases). Germline CDR1 and CDR2: DFQATT and SNEGSKA (reference sequence). V gave up 3 bases and J gave up 8 bases, with 8 bases separating them. The CDR3 has 11 residues. The CDR3 region has the DNA TGCAGTGCTAGCGCCGGGGATGAGCAGTTCTTC. Amino acids: CSASAGDEQFF.

About this clonotype: A read error may be the cause here, since a much bigger clone is one base away. This sequence joins TRBV15 and TRBJ2-1; tentatively, D is TRBD2 (6 bases). Germline V lookup: CDR1 LNHNV, CDR2 YYDKDF (reference sequence). CDR3 size: 18 residues. This CDR3 is CAASRGAPGDSSYNEQFF. The DNA for the CDR3 is TGTGCCGCCAGCAGAGGGGCCCCCGGGGACTCCTCCTACAATGAGCAGTTCTTC.

V gene TRBV24-1 combines with J gene TRBJ2-1, with 7 bases identical to TRBD1. Trimming cost V 5 bases and J 8 bases; bases outside gene matches: 11. Germline CDR1 is KGHDR and CDR2 is SFDVKD. This CDR3 region has 15 residues. DNA for the CDR3: TGTGCCACCAGTGGTCCGGGACAGCTCTTGTATGAGCAGTTCTTC. Amino acids: CATSGPGQLLYEQFF.

Regarding this clonotype: This may be a read error, as it is one base from a much larger clone. The V call is TRBV6-6, the J call TRBJ2-3, with 12 bases aligning to TRBD1. Looked up from germline, CDR1 is MNHNY and CDR2 is SVGAGI (reference sequence). V lost 6 bases to trimming and J lost 7 bases; unmatched junction nucleotides: 11. The CDR3 runs 16 residues. CDR3 sequence (DNA): TGTGCCAGCAGCCTACGGGGGGACAGGGGGCTTAATACGCAGTATTTT. It yields the protein CASSLRGDRGLNTQYF.

As for this clonotype: The junction does not match germline at one end; this may be a read error. This sequence joins TRBV6-5 and TRBJ2-3, with D unresolved. Germline assignment: CDR1 MNHEY and CDR2 SVGAGI. There are 15 residues in the CDR3. The CDR3 loop reads CASSYSNRVEDMQYF. Written as DNA, the CDR3 is TGTGCCAGCAGTTACTCAAATCGGGTCGAGGATATGCAGTATTTT.